These T cell receptor beta chains were read from a single sample in a study of CD8+ T cells in alopecia areata. Repertoires were generated with immunoSEQ multiplex PCR, while TCRdb's copy carries only in-frame clones and drops some. The table includes over 200,000 clones, more than 45% detected once. This sample comprised CD4+ T cells sorted from blood, obtained at week 0. The origin of the receptors is a human donor with alopecia areata. Each CDR3 is given with its conserved first and last residue. The D gene is left open where the match is weak. Clone size is given for some rows only: seen once, a few or many times, or a class if the clone is expanded.

d_gene: TRBD1; v_gene: TRBV7-9; abundance: few; j_gene: TRBJ2-7; CDR3aa: CASSLDRDTYEQYF; CDR3nt: TGTGCCAGCAGCTTGGACAGGGATACTTACGAGCAGTACTTC
d_gene: .; v_gene: TRBV7-9; abundance: few; j_gene: TRBJ2-3; CDR3aa: CASSSSGDTQYF; CDR3nt: TGTGCCAGCAGCTCCTCGGGAGATACGCAGTATTTT
d_gene: .; v_gene: TRBV30; abundance: .; j_gene: TRBJ2-7; CDR3aa: CAWSGTLHRGEQYF; CDR3nt: TGTGCCTGGAGTGGGACTCTCCACCGGGGCGAGCAGTACTTC
d_gene: .; v_gene: TRBV14; abundance: .; j_gene: TRBJ2-3; CDR3aa: CASSQDGHTQYF; CDR3nt: TGTGCCAGCAGCCAAGATGGTCATACGCAGTATTTT
d_gene: .; v_gene: TRBV5-1; abundance: .; j_gene: TRBJ1-1; CDR3aa: CASSFDSRNTEAFF; CDR3nt: TGCGCCAGCAGCTTTGACAGCAGGAACACTGAAGCTTTCTTT
d_gene: .; v_gene: TRBV29-1; abundance: .; j_gene: TRBJ1-2; CDR3aa: CSVWTTNGYTF; CDR3nt: TGCAGCGTCTGGACAACTAATGGCTACACCTTC
d_gene: .; v_gene: TRBV4-1; abundance: few; j_gene: TRBJ2-7; CDR3aa: CASSRTLKSYEQYF; CDR3nt: TGCGCCAGCAGCCGGACCCTTAAGTCCTACGAGCAGTACTTC
d_gene: .; v_gene: TRBV4-1; abundance: .; j_gene: TRBJ2-3; CDR3aa: CASSQDQLGRSNLKDTQYF; CDR3nt: TGCGCCAGCAGCCAAGATCAGTTGGGGAGATCTAACCTGAAGGATACGCAGTATTTT
d_gene: .; v_gene: TRBV29-1; abundance: few; j_gene: TRBJ1-1; CDR3aa: CSVARDGSTEAFF; CDR3nt: TGCAGCGTCGCCAGGGACGGGAGCACTGAAGCTTTCTTT
d_gene: .; v_gene: TRBV5-1; abundance: once; j_gene: TRBJ2-1; CDR3aa: CASSEGQTYNEQFF; CDR3nt: TGCGCCAGCAGTGAAGGACAGACCTACAATGAGCAGTTCTTC
d_gene: .; v_gene: TRBV19; abundance: .; j_gene: TRBJ1-2; CDR3aa: CASIRWGKDYGYTF; CDR3nt: TGTGCCAGTATACGTTGGGGAAAGGACTATGGCTACACCTTC
d_gene: TRBD1; v_gene: TRBV7-9; abundance: .; j_gene: TRBJ1-6; CDR3aa: CASSRRGTGGSPLHF; CDR3nt: TGTGCCAGCAGCCGGCGGGGGACAGGGGGCTCACCCCTCCACTTT
d_gene: TRBD2; v_gene: TRBV5-1; abundance: .; j_gene: TRBJ2-7; CDR3aa: CASSWQAGGLYEQYF; CDR3nt: TGCGCCAGCAGCTGGCAAGCGGGAGGGCTCTACGAGCAGTACTTC
d_gene: .; v_gene: TRBV19; abundance: few; j_gene: TRBJ2-5; CDR3aa: CASSAGQWDQETQYF; CDR3nt: TGTGCCAGTAGTGCGGGACAGTGGGACCAAGAGACCCAGTACTTC
d_gene: .; v_gene: TRBV7-8; abundance: .; j_gene: TRBJ2-5; CDR3aa: CASSSPWGRETQYF; CDR3nt: TGTGCCAGCAGCTCTCCCTGGGGACGGGAGACCCAGTACTTC
d_gene: .; v_gene: TRBV5-1; abundance: .; j_gene: TRBJ2-1; CDR3aa: CASSLDRTYNEQFF; CDR3nt: TGCGCCAGCAGCTTGGACAGAACCTACAATGAGCAGTTCTTC
d_gene: TRBD2; v_gene: TRBV30; abundance: .; j_gene: TRBJ2-1; CDR3aa: CAWSVVAGAYNEQFF; CDR3nt: TGTGCCTGGAGTGTAGTAGCGGGGGCGTACAATGAGCAGTTCTTC
d_gene: .; v_gene: TRBV11-2; abundance: .; j_gene: TRBJ2-7; CDR3aa: CASSTIAASSYEQYF; CDR3nt: TGTGCCAGCAGCACCATAGCGGCCAGCTCCTACGAGCAGTACTTC
d_gene: .; v_gene: TRBV2; abundance: few; j_gene: TRBJ1-5; CDR3aa: CASSEAHQPQHF; CDR3nt: TGTGCCAGCAGTGAAGCGCATCAGCCCCAGCATTTT
d_gene: TRBD2; v_gene: TRBV29-1; abundance: .; j_gene: TRBJ2-2; CDR3aa: CSVTGLAGGKDTGELFF; CDR3nt: TGCAGCGTCACGGGACTAGCGGGAGGAAAGGACACCGGGGAGCTGTTTTTT
d_gene: .; v_gene: TRBV5-1; abundance: few; j_gene: TRBJ1-4; CDR3aa: CASSLASTNEKLFF; CDR3nt: TGCGCCAGCAGCTTGGCATCAACTAATGAAAAACTGTTTTTT
d_gene: TRBD2; v_gene: TRBV7-3; abundance: few; j_gene: TRBJ2-3; CDR3aa: CASSSSVGLATTDTQYF; CDR3nt: TGTGCCAGCAGCTCCTCAGTCGGACTAGCGACTACAGATACGCAGTATTTT
d_gene: TRBD2; v_gene: TRBV7-9; abundance: .; j_gene: TRBJ2-1; CDR3aa: CASRKYSGGTYNEQFF; CDR3nt: TGTGCCAGCAGAAAGTATAGCGGGGGCACCTACAATGAGCAGTTCTTC
d_gene: TRBD1; v_gene: TRBV2; abundance: .; j_gene: TRBJ2-7; CDR3aa: CASNPTGAGSYEQYF; CDR3nt: TGTGCCAGCAACCCGACAGGGGCGGGCTCCTACGAGCAGTACTTC
d_gene: .; v_gene: TRBV4-1; abundance: once; j_gene: TRBJ2-3; CDR3aa: CASSQKGYTQYF; CDR3nt: TGCGCCAGCAGCCAAAAGGGGTATACGCAGTATTTT
d_gene: .; v_gene: TRBV29-1; abundance: .; j_gene: TRBJ1-2; CDR3aa: CSVPHPPDGPTRFGYTF; CDR3nt: TGCAGCGTTCCTCACCCTCCGGACGGGCCCACTCGGTTTGGCTACACCTTC
d_gene: TRBD1; v_gene: TRBV7-2; abundance: .; j_gene: TRBJ1-5; CDR3aa: CASSLGGQDNQPQHF; CDR3nt: TGTGCCAGCAGCTTAGGGGGACAGGATAATCAGCCCCAGCATTTT
d_gene: TRBD2; v_gene: TRBV7-3; abundance: .; j_gene: TRBJ2-3; CDR3aa: CASSFAGADTQYF; CDR3nt: TGTGCCAGCAGCTTTGCGGGAGCAGATACGCAGTATTTT
d_gene: .; v_gene: TRBV27; abundance: once; j_gene: TRBJ2-3; CDR3aa: CASSPDGNTDTQYF; CDR3nt: TGTGCCAGCAGTCCGGACGGAAACACAGATACGCAGTATTTT
d_gene: .; v_gene: TRBV27; abundance: once; j_gene: TRBJ1-1; CDR3aa: CASRKLDIGLSNTEAFF; CDR3nt: TGTGCCAGCAGAAAGTTGGACATAGGGCTATCGAACACTGAAGCTTTCTTT
d_gene: TRBD1; v_gene: TRBV28; abundance: .; j_gene: TRBJ1-1; CDR3aa: CASSLTQGARAFF; CDR3nt: TGTGCCAGCAGTTTAACTCAGGGGGCCAGAGCTTTCTTT
d_gene: .; v_gene: TRBV5-1; abundance: .; j_gene: TRBJ1-2; CDR3aa: CASSVTVTNYGYTF; CDR3nt: TGCGCCAGCAGCGTGACGGTGACTAACTATGGCTACACCTTC
d_gene: TRBD1; v_gene: TRBV5-1; abundance: few; j_gene: TRBJ2-7; CDR3aa: CASSRGQSSYEQYF; CDR3nt: TGCGCCAGCAGCCGGGGACAGAGCTCCTACGAGCAGTACTTC
d_gene: .; v_gene: TRBV7-2; abundance: .; j_gene: TRBJ2-7; CDR3aa: CASSLTGTRQGEQYF; CDR3nt: TGTGCCAGCAGCCTTACCGGGACCCGCCAGGGCGAGCAGTACTTC
d_gene: .; v_gene: TRBV4-1; abundance: .; j_gene: TRBJ1-2; CDR3aa: CASSREEGRSYTF; CDR3nt: TGCGCCAGCAGCCGAGAAGAGGGCCGGAGCTACACCTTC
d_gene: .; v_gene: TRBV30; abundance: .; j_gene: TRBJ1-1; CDR3aa: CAWSKLGQDAGNTEAFF; CDR3nt: TGTGCCTGGAGCAAGTTAGGGCAGGACGCAGGGAACACTGAAGCTTTCTTT
d_gene: TRBD1; v_gene: TRBV29-1; abundance: once; j_gene: TRBJ1-6; CDR3aa: CSVARDRVGSPLHF; CDR3nt: TGCAGCGTGGCGAGGGACAGGGTAGGATCACCCCTCCACTTT
d_gene: .; v_gene: TRBV29-1; abundance: .; j_gene: TRBJ1-1; CDR3aa: CSVLTATEAFF; CDR3nt: TGCAGCGTTCTAACCGCCACTGAAGCTTTCTTT